This is a list of T cell receptor beta chains from one sample in a study of T cells after yellow fever vaccination. TCRdb reprocessed the 5' RACE reads via MiXCR and lists one record per CDR3 protein. This sample has about 340,000 distinct CDR3 sequences, with about 4% found just once. The material was PBMCs, obtained 5 days after the yellow fever booster vaccination. These receptors originate from a man aged 18-30 years who received the YFV17D yellow fever vaccine. The CDR3 runs from the conserved cysteine through the conserved F or W. D genes are given only for firm matches. Size tells how often a clone was seen (once, few, many) or the class of an expanded clone, and some rows leave it out.

>TRBJ2-4|TRBV5-5|.|TRBD1
TGTGCCAGCAGCGGACGGACAGGGGCAGCCAAAAACATTCAGTACTTC
CASSGRTGAAKNIQYF
>TRBJ2-4|TRBV20-1|few|.
TGCAGTGCTAGAGATCAAGGGGGGGGAGACATTCAGTACTTC
CSARDQGGGDIQYF
>TRBJ1-1|TRBV3-1|.|.
TGTGCCAGCAGCCAAGGAGGGATCGGTGAAGCTTTCTTT
CASSQGGIGEAFF
>TRBJ2-5|TRBV4-2|many|.
TGTGCCAGCAGCCAAGATCCGAGGGAGACCCAGTACTTC
CASSQDPRETQYF
>TRBJ2-5|TRBV19|.|TRBD2
TGTGCCAGTAGCGGGACTATGGAAGAGACCCAGTACTTC
CASSGTMEETQYF
>TRBJ2-2|TRBV29-1|.|TRBD1
TGCAGCGTTCTATGGACAGGGGGCTTATGGAACACCGGGGAGCTGTTTTTT
CSVLWTGGLWNTGELFF
>TRBJ1-1|TRBV27|.|.
TGTGCCAGCAGTACAGGGAACACTGAAGCTTTCTTT
CASSTGNTEAFF
>TRBJ1-4|TRBV5-5|many|.
TGTGCCAGCAGTGCAGGGAGGCAGAATGAAAAACTGTTTTTT
CASSAGRQNEKLFF
>TRBJ2-1|TRBV7-6|many|.
TGTGCCAGCAGCCTATGGAGCGCAGAGCAGTTCTTC
CASSLWSAEQFF
>TRBJ2-7|TRBV5-1|many|.
TGCGCCAGCAGCTTGGAGACTGCCTCCTACGAGCAGTACTTC
CASSLETASYEQYF
>TRBJ1-5|TRBV28|.|TRBD1
TGTGCCAGCGTCCCTGACAGGGGTGGTCAGCCCCAGCATTTT
CASVPDRGGQPQHF
>TRBJ2-2|TRBV12-3/TRBV12-4|few|.
TGTGCCACAAACGACCCGCGGCTAGGTCCCACCGGGGAGCTGTTTTTT
CATNDPRLGPTGELFF
>TRBJ1-1|TRBV20-1|many|.
TGCAGTGCCAGTCGGGGGGAGAGCACTGAAGCTTTCTTT
CSASRGESTEAFF
>TRBJ2-2|TRBV18|.|.
TGTGCCAGCTCACCAAGGGCGGAAACTAACACCGGGGAGCTGTTTTTT
CASSPRAETNTGELFF
>TRBJ2-2|TRBV5-1|many|.
TGCGCCAGCAGCTTGTGGGGCCGGACCGGGGAGCTGTTTTTT
CASSLWGRTGELFF
>TRBJ2-1|TRBV7-2|.|TRBD1
TGTGCCAGCAGCTTCAGGCCGGGACAGTTCAACAATGAGCAGTTCTTC
CASSFRPGQFNNEQFF
>TRBJ2-1|TRBV24-1|few|.
TGTGCCACCAGTGATTTTGAGGGAACTGAGCAGTTCTTC
CATSDFEGTEQFF
>TRBJ2-1|TRBV18|few|TRBD1
TGTGCCAGCTCATCCGGGACAGAAAGTTACAATGAGCAGTTCTTC
CASSSGTESYNEQFF
>TRBJ2-7|TRBV10-3|many|TRBD1
TGTGCCATCAGTGAACAGGGGGGAGCGGAGCAGTACTTC
CAISEQGGAEQYF
>TRBJ2-5|TRBV13|.|.
TGTGCCAGCAGCCGAAGGACAGCTCCCCAAGAGACCCAGTACTTC
CASSRRTAPQETQYF
>TRBJ1-1|TRBV30|few|.
TGTGCCTGGTACTCCAGGACAGCGAACACTGAAGCTTTCTTT
CAWYSRTANTEAFF
>TRBJ1-2|TRBV7-8|.|.
TGTGCCAGCAGCTTAAGGGGCAGAACTCACTATGGCTACACCTTC
CASSLRGRTHYGYTF
>TRBJ2-5|TRBV11-2|few|.
TGTGCCAGCAGCTTGGTTGGTGGGGGGCTCCAAGAGACCCAGTACTTC
CASSLVGGGLQETQYF
>TRBJ1-5|TRBV20-1|many|.
TGCAGTGCTCGGCGAAGGGGAACCCAGCCCCAGCATTTT
CSARRRGTQPQHF
>TRBJ1-2|TRBV29-1|.|.
TGCAGCGTGGGAGGACACCTCCAGGATGGGGCTAACTATGGCTACACCTTC
CSVGGHLQDGANYGYTF
>TRBJ2-1|TRBV20-1|many|.
TGCAGTGCTCTAGACCTTGACCGAAGAGAGCAGTTCTTC
CSALDLDRREQFF
>TRBJ2-4|TRBV29-1|few|.
TGCAGCGTTGCGGAGATAGCCAAAAACATTCAGTACTTC
CSVAEIAKNIQYF
>TRBJ1-3|TRBV7-6|.|.
TGTGCCAGCAGCTTAGTACAGAACGGTCACACCATATATTTT
CASSLVQNGHTIYF
>TRBJ1-2|TRBV6-6|.|TRBD1
TGTGCCAGCAGTTACTCGGACAGGGGGACCTATGGCTACACCTTC
CASSYSDRGTYGYTF
>TRBJ2-5|TRBV5-4|.|.
TGTGCCAGCAGCAACCGGGACCGGCTGGGGGAGACCCAGTACTTC
CASSNRDRLGETQYF
>TRBJ2-5|TRBV29-1|many|.
TGCAGCGTTGACCCACTCCAGGAGACCCAGTACTTC
CSVDPLQETQYF
>TRBJ2-1|TRBV15|.|TRBD1
TGTGCCACCAGCAGGGACAGGGGGAGGTATGAGCAGTTCTTC
CATSRDRGRYEQFF
>TRBJ2-4|TRBV18|many|TRBD2
TGTGCCAGCTCACCACCGGGCCGGCGGGGGGGCCAAAGTATTCAGTACTTC
CASSPPGRRGGQSIQYF
>TRBJ1-2|TRBV20-1|few|TRBD1
TGCAGTGCTAGAGACCGGGACAGGCGGGGCTACACCTTC
CSARDRDRRGYTF
>TRBJ2-5|TRBV7-2|few|.
TGTGCCAGCAGGGCCGCGGAGGGGCGAGAGACCCAGTACTTC
CASRAAEGRETQYF
>TRBJ2-3|TRBV11-2|many|.
TGTGCCAGCAGCACTGCGGGGGATACGCAGTATTTT
CASSTAGDTQYF
>TRBJ1-4|TRBV7-2|.|.
TGTGCCAGCAGCTTAATTTCGGGACTAGGTGAAAAACTGTTTTTT
CASSLISGLGEKLFF
>TRBJ2-1|TRBV4-3|few|TRBD2
TGCGCCAGCAGCCAAGGGCTAGCGGGGTGGAATGAGCAGTTCTTC
CASSQGLAGWNEQFF
>TRBJ1-3|TRBV7-9|many|.
TGTGCCAGCAGCTTCTCCACCCCTGGAAACACCATATATTTT
CASSFSTPGNTIYF
>TRBJ2-7|TRBV5-5|.|.
TGTGCCAGCAGCTTTCAGGGACACTCTTCCTACGAGCAGTACTTC
CASSFQGHSSYEQYF
>TRBJ2-2|TRBV6-5|many|TRBD1
TGTGCCAGCAGTCGGACAGGGCGAGACGGGGAGCTGTTTTTT
CASSRTGRDGELFF
>TRBJ1-1|TRBV7-2|few|.
TGTGCCAGCATCCTGGTTTGGGGGCTCGGCACTGAAGCTTTCTTT
CASILVWGLGTEAFF
>TRBJ1-2|TRBV21-1|few|.
TGTGCCAGCAGCAAAGCGCTAGGGGACTTCTACACCTTC
CASSKALGDFYTF
>TRBJ1-3|TRBV7-9|.|.
TGTGCCAGCAGCTCCTTTACAGGGTTGGACACCATATATTTT
CASSSFTGLDTIYF
>TRBJ2-1|TRBV27|many|.
TGTGCCAGCAGTTTAGCTACAGGAATTAATGAGCAGTTCTTC
CASSLATGINEQFF
>TRBJ2-5|TRBV7-2|many|TRBD2
TGTGCCAGCAGCCCGAGCGGGGGGCTCGTAGAGACCCAGTACTTC
CASSPSGGLVETQYF
>TRBJ2-1|TRBV5-1|many|TRBD2
TGCGCCAGCAGCTTCCGGTTGTCCGGGGGGGCGGGTGAGCAGTTCTTC
CASSFRLSGGAGEQFF
>TRBJ1-1|TRBV18|many|.
TGTGCCAGCTCACCCCAGGGGTTCGCAGCTTTCTTT
CASSPQGFAAFF
>TRBJ2-2|TRBV7-2|few|TRBD2
TGTGCCAGCAGCTTAGCTAGGACTAGCGGGGGGGATACCGGGGAGCTGTTTTTT
CASSLARTSGGDTGELFF
>TRBJ1-1|TRBV7-9|few|.
TGTGCCAGCAGCTCACAAGGTGGAGCTTTCTTT
CASSSQGGAFF
>TRBJ2-3|TRBV4-2|many|TRBD2
TGTGCCAGCAGCCAAGGGAGCGGGGGGGCAGATACGCAGTATTTT
CASSQGSGGADTQYF
>TRBJ2-2|TRBV7-3|few|TRBD1
TGTGCCAGCAGCTCGGGACAGGGGGCGCGTACCGGGGAGCTGTTTTTT
CASSSGQGARTGELFF
>TRBJ1-2|TRBV6-5|few|.
TGTGCCAGCAGCAACCCAGCAAGGGGCTACACCTTC
CASSNPARGYTF
>TRBJ2-3|TRBV5-1|.|TRBD2
TGCGCCAGCAGCTTGTTCGGGCTAGCGGGGACCTCGACACCCAACACAGATACGCAGTATTTT
CASSLFGLAGTSTPNTDTQYF
>TRBJ2-6|TRBV6-2/TRBV6-3|few|.
TGTGCCAGCAGTTATCCCAGGGAAGGGGCCAACGTCCTGACTTTC
CASSYPREGANVLTF
>TRBJ2-5|TRBV5-6|few|.
TGTGCCAGCAGCTTGGGGCTTTCTGATCGAGAGACCCAGTACTTC
CASSLGLSDRETQYF
>TRBJ2-3|TRBV4-3|many|.
TGCGCCAGCAGCCCTGAGGGGTTGGGCACAGATACGCAGTATTTT
CASSPEGLGTDTQYF
>TRBJ1-1|TRBV6-2/TRBV6-3|many|TRBD1
TGTGCCAGCAGTCGAAGAAGCGCGGCCGGGACAGTCCCGGGGAACACTGAAGCTTTCTTT
CASSRRSAAGTVPGNTEAFF
>TRBJ2-1|TRBV5-5|.|.
TGTGCCAGCAGCGGAGGGGGATACGGCTACAATGAGCAGTTCTTC
CASSGGGYGYNEQFF
>TRBJ1-2|TRBV3-1|few|.
TGTGCCAGCAGCCAACAGACCCCTAACTATGGCTACACCTTC
CASSQQTPNYGYTF